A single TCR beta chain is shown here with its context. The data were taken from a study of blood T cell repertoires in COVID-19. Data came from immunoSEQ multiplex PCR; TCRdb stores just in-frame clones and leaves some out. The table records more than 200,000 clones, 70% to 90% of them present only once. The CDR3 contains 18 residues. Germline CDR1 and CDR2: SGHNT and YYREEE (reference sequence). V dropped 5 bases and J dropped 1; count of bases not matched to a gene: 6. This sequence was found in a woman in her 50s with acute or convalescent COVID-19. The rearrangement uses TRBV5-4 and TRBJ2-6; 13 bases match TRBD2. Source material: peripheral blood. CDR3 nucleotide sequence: TGTGCCAGCAGGGAGGGACTAGCGGGATTTTCTGGGGCCAACGTCCTGACTTTC. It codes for CASREGLAGFSGANVLTF.